This entry describes one T cell receptor beta chain. This specimen comes from a study of blood T cell repertoires in COVID-19. Overall study: Sample material is recorded as cDNA or gDNA derived from T cells, B-cell-depleted T cells, or PBMCs.

The CDR3 spans 12 residues. V was trimmed by 4 bases and J by 4 bases, leaving 6 bases between them. Germline V CDR1 and CDR2: MDHEN, SYDVKM. Libraries were prepared by immunoSEQ multiplex PCR; TCRdb keeps only in-frame clonotypes and omits some of them. This repertoire shows roughly 250,000 clones, 83% found once; its top ten account for approximately 3.8%. Input material: PBMCs or T cells enriched from blood (not recorded which). The TCR was taken from a woman aged 40 to 50 who had been exposed to COVID-19. The chain couples TRBV28 to TRBJ2-3; no reliable D call. CDR3 protein: CASSSVADTQYF. The CDR3 DNA reads TGTGCCAGCAGTTCAGTGGCAGATACGCAGTATTTT.